The 12 T cell receptor beta chains presented below share a single source sample, sequenced in a study of blood T cells in healthy people across ages. For the second PCR, which ran for roughly 7 to 11 cycles, a sample-barcoded 5' primer and a J-beta primer mix were used. Via MiXCR, TCRdb re-called the 5' RACE reads, giving one row per CDR3 protein. This table has more than 1.4 million distinct CDR3 sequences, 42% appearing once. The source material was blood. The receptors shown here come from a woman aged 18-29 years in good health.

This chain joins TRBV9 and TRBJ2-1, with D uncertain. The CDR3 spans 11 residues. The V and J ends lost 2 bases and 8 bases respectively, with 5 bases between them. Germline assignment: CDR1 SGDLS and CDR2 YYNGEE. In nucleotides, the CDR3 is TGTGCCAGCAGCGTGTTGTATGAGCAGTTCTTC. It translates to CASSVLYEQFF.

Comment on this clonotype: A clone one base away is much larger, so this may be a read error. The V gene is TRBV7-9, the J gene TRBJ2-3; weak D call: TRBD2 (8 bases). The CDR3 extends over 15 amino acids. The germline gives CDR1 SEHNR, CDR2 FQNEAQ (reference sequence). This chain's CDR3 is CASSPPGLGTDTRYF. In DNA form, the CDR3 reads TGTGCCAGCAGCCCCCCGGGACTAGGGACAGATACGCGGTATTTT.

CDR3 amino acids: CASSLWDRSYGYTF. In DNA, the CDR3 is TGTGCCAGCAGCTTATGGGACAGATCCTATGGCTACACCTTC. The chain recombines TRBV13 with TRBJ1-2, with TRBD1 matching 7 bases. V gave up 2 bases and J gave up 4 bases; unmatched junction bases: 4. CDR3 size: 14 residues. Germline CDR1 reads PRHDT; CDR2 reads FYEKMQ (reference sequence). Using reference TRBV13 and TRBJ1-2 for the parts outside the CDR3, the full variable domain is AAGVIQSPRHLIKEKRETATLKCYPIPRHDTVYWYQQGPGQDPQFLISFYEKMQSDKGSIPDRFSAQQFSDYHSELNMSSLELGDSALYFCASSLWDRSYGYTFGSGTRLTVV.

This clonotype was seen more than once but under ten times. This chain connects TRBV20-1 to TRBJ2-7, with D maybe TRBD1 (6 bases). Trimming shortened V by 2 bases and J by 0 bases, and 17 bases separated the two germline ends. The germline V gene has CDR1 DFQATT and CDR2 SNEGSKA (reference sequence). CDR3 length equals 16 residues. The CDR3 spells CSARPRGRGYSYEQYF. The CDR3 region has the DNA TGCAGTGCTAGACCTAGAGGTAGGGGGTACTCCTACGAGCAGTACTTC.

The CDR3 here is CASSFAPGYEQYF. For the CDR3, the DNA is TGTGCCAGCAGCTTCGCCCCAGGGTACGAGCAGTACTTC. The rearrangement joins TRBV11-2 to TRBJ2-5; tentatively, D is TRBD1 (5 bases). Judging by the DNA end, TRBJ2-7 fits better; the J call may be wrong. The CDR3 runs 13 residues. Germline V gene data show CDR1 as SGHAT and CDR2 as FQNNGV.

This sequence joins TRBV12-3 or TRBV12-4 and TRBJ1-1; no clear D gene. The CDR3 has 14 residues. The V end lost 2 bases, the J end lost 0 bases, and 7 bases lay between the germline ends. CDR3 region: CASSLLVMNTEAFF. The CDR3 coding sequence is TGTGCCAGCAGTTTATTAGTTATGAACACTGAAGCTTTCTTT.

This chain uses TRBV20-1 with TRBJ2-1, with 8 bases lining up with TRBD2. The J call may be faulty, since TRBJ2-7 better matches the DNA end. CDR1 is DFQATT and CDR2 is SNEGSKA in the germline V gene (reference sequence). The CDR3 loop spans 17 amino acids. CDR3 bases: TGCAGTGCTAGAGATCTTGGCGGGGGGTCTCACTACAATGAGCAGTACTTC. Amino acids: CSARDLGGGSHYNEQYF.

The chain recombines TRBV7-9 with TRBJ2-3, with TRBD2 matching over 9 bases. CDR3 length: 14 residues. The germline CDR1 and CDR2 sequences are SEHNR and FQNEAQ (reference sequence). The trim removed 8 bases at V and 1 base at J, leaving 4 bases unmatched. The CDR3 DNA follows: TGTGCCAGCTTATCTAGCGGGGGCACAGATACGCAGTATTTT. This gives the protein CASLSSGGTDTQYF.

The chain links TRBV20-1 to TRBJ2-7; a possible D gene is TRBD1 (7 bases). Germline CDR1 and CDR2: DFQATT and SNEGSKA (reference sequence). Trimming removed 5 bases at V and 7 bases at J, with 21 bases between. The CDR3 runs 14 residues. As DNA, the CDR3 is TGCAGTGCTTCAGGGGGACTCCTGTACAATGAGCAGTACTTC. Translated, it gives CSASGGLLYNEQYF.

The sample holds a few counts of this clonotype. The V call is TRBV10-3, the J call TRBJ2-1, with 9 nucleotides matching TRBD1. Germline V gene lookup returns CDR1 ENHRY and CDR2 SYGVKD. With V trimmed by 7 bases and J by 7 bases, 8 bases remained unmatched. The CDR3 extends over 14 amino acids. CDR3 bases: TGTGCCATCAATCGGGACAGGGTGGGAAATGAGCAGTTCTTC. This gives the protein CAINRDRVGNEQFF.

The chain combines TRBV5-1 with TRBJ1-5, with 8 bases aligning to TRBD1. The V gene's germline CDR1 is SGHRS and CDR2 YFSETQ. Losses at the gene ends were 0 bases for V and 3 bases for J; bases not matched to a gene: 8. The CDR3 contains 17 residues. The CDR3: CASSLEAGGGNNQPQHF. Here the CDR3 DNA reads TGCGCCAGCAGCTTGGAGGCAGGGGGCGGGAACAATCAGCCCCAGCATTTT.

This clonotype was detected a few times. The chain recombines TRBV7-2 with TRBJ1-1; D is perhaps TRBD1 (6 bases). The V and J ends lost 6 bases and 1 base respectively, with 15 bases between them. This CDR3 comprises 15 residues. The germline V gene has CDR1 SGHTA and CDR2 FQGNSA. DNA of the CDR3: TGTGCCAGCAGTCTGGCGGGGACACAGAACACTGAAGCTTTCTTT. Its protein is CASSLAGTQNTEAFF. Together with reference TRBV7-2 and TRBJ1-1, the CDR3 gives the full variable domain: GAGVSQSPSNKVTEKGKDVELRCDPISGHTALYWYRQSLGQGLEFLIYFQGNSAPDKSGLPSDRFSAERTGGSVSTLTIQRTQQEDSAVYLCASSLAGTQNTEAFFGQGTRLTVV.